The T cell receptor (beta chain) described here comes from a study of T-cell reconstitution after alpha-beta-depleted transplantation in children. Germline CDR1 is MGHRA and CDR2 is YSYEKL. Trimming removed 2 bases from V and 9 bases from J; junction bases left unmatched: 10. There are 15 residues in the CDR3. Whole-study findings and limits: Newly produced T cells mostly accounted for T-cell counts and diversity one year post-transplant. Expanded graft clones numbering several hundred reportedly gave rise to alpha-beta T cells about two months after transplant. There were some patients whose high TCRbeta diversity at day 60 came from surviving recipient T cells and thymic progenitors.

Unique molecular identifiers were incorporated into the prepared TCRbeta library. MiXCR, applied by TCRdb to the PCR reads, yields one record per CDR3 protein. The repertoire holds about 580,000 distinct CDR3 sequences, with 27% as singletons. This clonotype has only a few counts. The antigen is not known. The chain uses TRBV4-1 and TRBJ2-7; 10 positions match TRBD2. This sequence was found in a boy under two years old with Wiskott-Aldrich syndrome, due to receive a stem cell transplant. The specimen comprised PBMCs, sampled before TCRalphabeta/CD19-depleted stem cell transplant. Written as DNA, the CDR3 is TGCGCCAGCAGCCAATCCACTAGCGGGATTTTCGGGCAGTACTTC. Translating gives CASSQSTSGIFGQYF.